The clone carrying this T cell receptor (beta chain) was picked up many times. Its antigen is not identified. The germline V and J ends were trimmed by 5 bases and 1 base, with 12 bases remaining between them. Germline lookup yields CDR1 SEHNR and CDR2 FQNEAQ (reference sequence). The CDR3 sequence is 14 residues long. Naive CD4+ cells had CD25+ Tregs removed. TCRdb analysed the 5' RACE reads with MiXCR anew, one entry per CDR3 protein. Seen here are some 54,000 distinct CDR3 sequences, about 15% observed once, and the top ten hold under 3%. Study observations and caveats: Tumor Tregs overlapped most with tumor, then blood, naive CD4+ cells.

The sample taken for sequencing was naive CD4+ T cells sorted from blood. Subset meaning: naive CD4+ T cells, CD4+CD45RA+CD25-. The chain has TRBV7-9 and TRBJ2-7, with no clear D. The TCR sequence derives from a female donor with breast cancer. Here the CDR3 reads CASSPKLRSYEQYF. The CDR3 nucleotides read TGTGCCAGCAGCCCGAAATTACGGTCCTACGAGCAGTACTTC.